The rows below give T cell receptor beta chains drawn from one sample of a study of early stage breast cancer tumors. Using immunoSEQ multiplex PCR, the repertoire was profiled, and TCRdb retains in-frame clones only, with some absent. In the table there are fewer than 5,500 clones, roughly two thirds of which are singletons. Source material: breast tumor tissue. Receptors originate from a person in their 60s with breast cancer. The CDR3 runs from the conserved cysteine through the conserved F or W. Fields, in order: D gene, V gene, clone size, J gene, CDR3 protein, CDR3 DNA. D genes are given only for firm matches. Only part of the rows carry a size: once, few, many, or a class if the clone is expanded.

.	TRBV19	.	TRBJ2-1	CASTQGAVVEQFF	TGTGCCAGTACCCAGGGAGCCGTTGTTGAGCAGTTCTTC
TRBD1	TRBV5-1	.	TRBJ2-5	CASSLVGGQEETQYF	TGCGCCAGCAGCTTGGTAGGCGGACAGGAGGAGACCCAGTACTTC
TRBD2	TRBV11-2	few	TRBJ2-5	CASSLGGREDQYQETQYF	TGTGCCAGCAGCTTAGGGGGTCGGGAGGACCAGTACCAAGAGACCCAGTACTTC
.	TRBV10-2	.	TRBJ1-5	CASRGVNQPQHF	TGCGCCAGTAGAGGGGTAAATCAGCCCCAGCATTTT
.	TRBV29-1	.	TRBJ1-1	CSVGDTATEAFF	TGCAGCGTCGGGGATACAGCGACTGAAGCTTTCTTT
.	TRBV5-1	.	TRBJ2-3	CASSLGRASTDTQYF	TGCGCCAGCAGCTTGGGTAGGGCTAGCACAGATACGCAGTATTTT
.	TRBV6-1	.	TRBJ2-2	CASSEQWPTRELFF	TGTGCCAGCAGTGAACAGTGGCCAACACGGGAGCTGTTTTTT
.	TRBV30	large	TRBJ2-3	CAWSVWWPGRGADTQYF	TGTGCCTGGAGTGTATGGTGGCCGGGAAGAGGGGCAGATACGCAGTATTTT
TRBD1	TRBV7-9	.	TRBJ2-3	CASSQWTGDSDTQYF	TGTGCCAGCAGCCAATGGACAGGGGATTCAGATACGCAGTATTTT
TRBD2	TRBV7-2	.	TRBJ2-2	CASSMIRTSGSGNTGELFF	TGTGCCAGCAGTATGATAAGGACTAGCGGGAGTGGGAACACCGGGGAGCTGTTTTTT
TRBD2	TRBV4-3	once	TRBJ2-1	CASSQAKTGGPDEQFF	TGCGCCAGCAGCCAAGCAAAAACGGGAGGGCCCGATGAGCAGTTCTTC
.	TRBV28	.	TRBJ1-5	CASSWGREANQPQHF	TGTGCCAGCTCCTGGGGGCGGGAGGCGAATCAGCCCCAGCATTTT
.	TRBV4-1	.	TRBJ2-2	CASSPRATGELFF	TGCGCCAGCAGCCCCAGGGCCACCGGGGAGCTGTTTTTT
.	TRBV7-9	few	TRBJ2-1	CASSWVAGDKYNEQFF	TGTGCCAGCAGCTGGGTAGCCGGTGATAAGTACAATGAGCAGTTCTTC
TRBD2	TRBV29-1	once	TRBJ2-1	CSVELAGVFNEQFF	TGCAGCGTTGAACTAGCGGGAGTGTTCAATGAGCAGTTCTTC
.	TRBV6-5	.	TRBJ1-5	CASSYYSGQPQHF	TGTGCCAGCAGTTACTACTCCGGTCAGCCCCAGCATTTT
.	TRBV6-5	.	TRBJ1-6	CASSYSGYSNSPLHF	TGTGCCAGCAGTTACTCAGGGTATTCGAATTCACCCCTCCACTTT
.	TRBV6-6	.	TRBJ1-6	CASTDGQGIYNSPLHF	TGTGCCAGCACCGACGGGCAAGGGATATATAATTCACCCCTCCACTTT
.	TRBV6-5	.	TRBJ1-1	CASSYRPFMNTEAFF	TGTGCCAGCAGTTACAGGCCGTTCATGAACACTGAAGCTTTCTTT
TRBD1	TRBV6-1	.	TRBJ1-3	CASSAEQGRGNTIYF	TGTGCCAGCAGTGCCGAACAGGGGAGAGGAAACACCATATATTTT
TRBD2	TRBV28	.	TRBJ2-1	CASSFSPPGLARPDNEQFF	TGTGCCAGCAGTTTCTCTCCGCCGGGACTAGCGAGGCCCGACAATGAGCAGTTCTTC
TRBD1	TRBV6-6	.	TRBJ2-1	CASSRGQGGNEQFF	TGTGCCAGCAGCCGCGGACAGGGGGGTAATGAGCAGTTCTTC
TRBD2	TRBV4-3	few	TRBJ2-3	CASSQASREGADTQYF	TGCGCCAGCAGCCAGGCCTCGCGGGAGGGGGCAGATACGCAGTATTTT
.	TRBV19	.	TRBJ1-2	CASSNDRSRGYTF	TGTGCCAGTAGTAACGACAGGTCTCGGGGCTACACCTTC
.	TRBV27	.	TRBJ2-7	CASSFETGKEQYF	TGTGCCAGCAGTTTCGAGACAGGCAAGGAGCAGTACTTC
.	TRBV11-2	.	TRBJ2-7	CASSLDGDTYEQYF	TGTGCCAGCAGCTTAGATGGAGATACCTACGAGCAGTACTTC
.	TRBV30	.	TRBJ1-1	CAWNWGMNTEAFF	TGTGCCTGGAATTGGGGGATGAACACTGAAGCTTTCTTT
TRBD2	TRBV7-2	.	TRBJ2-5	CASSLVSSGRAGETQYF	TGTGCCAGCAGCTTAGTCAGCAGCGGGAGGGCCGGAGAGACCCAGTACTTC
TRBD2	TRBV28	.	TRBJ2-1	CASSRSGSRNEQFF	TGTGCCAGCAGCAGAAGCGGGAGTCGGAATGAGCAGTTCTTC
.	TRBV9	few	TRBJ1-3	CASSVVGRSSGNTIYF	TGTGCCAGCAGCGTAGTGGGACGTAGCTCTGGAAACACCATATATTTT
.	TRBV4-2	once	TRBJ2-2	CASSLQAGELFF	TGTGCCAGCAGCCTACAGGCGGGGGAGCTGTTTTTT
TRBD2	TRBV5-4	once	TRBJ2-7	CASSLSLAGEIPYEQYF	TGTGCCAGCAGCTTGAGCCTAGCGGGAGAAATCCCCTACGAGCAGTACTTC
.	TRBV28	.	TRBJ1-4	CASSLVAGSNEKLFF	TGTGCCAGCAGTCTCGTTGCCGGGAGTAATGAAAAACTGTTTTTT
.	TRBV6-1	.	TRBJ1-5	CASSDTYSNQPQHF	TGTGCCAGCAGTGACACATATAGCAATCAGCCCCAGCATTTT
.	TRBV28	.	TRBJ2-3	CASKVGTTTDTQYF	TGTGCCAGCAAAGTCGGGACAACCACAGATACGCAGTATTTT
TRBD2	TRBV2	.	TRBJ2-5	CASSGTSGGAGETQYF	TGTGCCAGCAGTGGGACTAGCGGGGGGGCCGGGGAGACCCAGTACTTC
TRBD2	TRBV27	.	TRBJ2-7	CASSLSPLGGGAYEQYF	TGTGCCAGCAGTTTATCTCCCCTCGGCGGGGGGGCCTACGAGCAGTACTTC
.	TRBV6-1	.	TRBJ1-1	CASSEYGGTGYTEAFF	TGTGCCAGCAGTGAATATGGAGGCACAGGGTATACTGAAGCTTTCTTT
.	TRBV28	.	TRBJ2-3	CASSYGRGPGTDTQYF	TGTGCCAGCAGTTATGGTAGAGGTCCGGGCACAGATACGCAGTATTTT
.	TRBV30	.	TRBJ2-5	CAWSPGPTQYF	TGTGCCTGGAGTCCCGGTCCGACCCAGTACTTC
.	TRBV9	.	TRBJ1-1	CASSLLGRVDTEAFF	TGTGCCAGCAGTCTCCTGGGCAGGGTGGACACTGAAGCTTTCTTT
.	TRBV30	medium-sized	TRBJ2-3	CAWKGLAVTDTQYF	TGTGCCTGGAAGGGATTAGCGGTTACAGATACGCAGTATTTT
.	TRBV28	.	TRBJ2-7	CASSLPPDEQYF	TGTGCCAGCAGTTTACCCCCGGACGAGCAGTACTTC
.	TRBV7-2	.	TRBJ1-3	CASILDLAGNTIYF	TGTGCCAGCATCCTGGACCTGGCCGGAAACACCATATATTTT
.	TRBV18	.	TRBJ2-5	CASSPGAEETQYF	TGTGCCAGCTCACCTGGGGCGGAAGAGACCCAGTACTTC
.	TRBV28	.	TRBJ1-2	CASSPLGSGYGYTF	TGTGCCAGCAGTCCCCTGGGCAGTGGCTATGGCTACACCTTC
TRBD2	TRBV14	.	TRBJ2-1	CASSQEKLAGGLEQFF	TGTGCCAGCAGCCAAGAAAAACTAGCGGGAGGGCTTGAGCAGTTCTTC
.	TRBV4-1	.	TRBJ1-2	CASSQDRGANYGYTF	TGCGCCAGCAGCCAAGATCGGGGAGCTAACTATGGCTACACCTTC
.	TRBV11-2	.	TRBJ2-7	CASSLGDKYEQYF	TGTGCCAGCAGCTTAGGGGACAAGTACGAGCAGTACTTC
.	TRBV9	.	TRBJ1-3	CASSGPLGNTIYF	TGTGCCAGCAGCGGTCCTCTGGGAAACACCATATATTTT
.	TRBV5-1	few	TRBJ2-3	CASSLLHPGTDTQYF	TGCGCCAGCAGCTTGCTACACCCTGGGACAGATACGCAGTATTTT
TRBD1	TRBV6-1	.	TRBJ1-6	CASSEAWEGASPLHF	TGTGCCAGCAGTGAAGCATGGGAGGGGGCCTCACCCCTCCACTTT
.	TRBV9	once	TRBJ1-1	CASSVGAGLRSEAFF	TGTGCCAGCAGCGTAGGGGCGGGGTTGAGGAGTGAAGCTTTCTTT
.	TRBV11-2	.	TRBJ1-1	CASSLSGGGEAFF	TGTGCCAGCAGCTTATCGGGGGGAGGTGAAGCTTTCTTT
.	TRBV14	.	TRBJ2-7	CASSPFESYEQYF	TGTGCCAGCAGCCCCTTTGAGTCCTACGAGCAGTACTTC
.	TRBV10-1	once	TRBJ1-2	CASSDGRGFGGYTF	TGCGCCAGCAGTGATGGCAGGGGATTCGGTGGCTACACCTTC
.	TRBV6-5	.	TRBJ2-2	CASSWNANTGELFF	TGTGCCAGCAGTTGGAACGCGAACACCGGGGAGCTGTTTTTT